This T cell receptor (beta chain) was identified during a study of CD8 T cells in Susac syndrome. Findings and limits, study-wide: As the study acknowledged, the number of individuals in its TCR sequencing and HLA analysis was relatively small.

CD8+ and CD4+ T cells from blood underwent TCR beta sequencing, which was carried out in a high-throughput format. Regarding this clonotype: Antigen unknown.

cDNA came from 0.5 to 1 ug RNA primed by random hexamers. MiXCR, run by TCRdb on the immunoSEQ multiplex PCR reads, gives a single entry per CDR3 protein. The data contain about 300,000 distinct CDR3 sequences, 85% of them seen just once; the ten biggest clones take up around 0.2%. This CDR3 has 11 residues. Germline V CDR1 and CDR2: DFQATT, SNEGSKA (reference sequence). The germline V and J ends were trimmed by 2 bases and 9 bases, with 11 bases remaining between them. The TCR was taken from a human donor with multiple sclerosis. The sequenced sample was CD8+ T cells from PBMCs. The chain joins TRBV20-1 to TRBJ2-7, with a weak D call TRBD1 (7 bases). CDR3 region: CSARTGDRQYF. CDR3 in DNA: TGCAGTGCTAGAACGGGGGACAGGCAGTACTTC.